This T cell receptor beta chain is from a study of blood T cell repertoires in COVID-19. Study details: In each case, the material was cDNA or gDNA derived from T cells, B-cell-depleted T cells, or PBMCs.

Clinical history reported by participants formed the basis on which cohorts were assigned. Looked up from germline, CDR1 is MDHEN and CDR2 is SYDVKM. V trimming: 3 bases; J trimming: 4 bases; junction bases outside the gene matches: 4. This CDR3 has 15 residues. In the original workflow: How many nucleated cells were present was estimated from reference gene primer amplification. Assay: immunoSEQ multiplex PCR; the TCRdb copy retains only in-frame clones and omits some. Clone size and the V and J calls come from that table; the DNA yielded D and trimming. The sample lists almost 400,000 clones, roughly 91% seen once, with 1.7% in the top ten.

This sequence was found in a woman under 40 who had recovered from COVID-19. The chain uses TRBV28 and TRBJ2-3; 10 nucleotides match TRBD1. Sequenced sample: PBMCs or T cells enriched from blood (not recorded which). The CDR3 DNA reads TGTGCCAGCAGTTTGTGGGGGACAGGGGCAGATACGCAGTATTTT. It is translated as CASSLWGTGADTQYF. The whole variable domain, filled in from reference TRBV28 and TRBJ2-3, reads DVKVTQSSRYLVKRTGEKVFLECVQDMDHENMFWYRQDPGLGLRLIYFSYDVKMKEKGDIPEGYSVSREKKERFSLILESASTNQTSMYLCASSLWGTGADTQYFGPGTRLTVL.